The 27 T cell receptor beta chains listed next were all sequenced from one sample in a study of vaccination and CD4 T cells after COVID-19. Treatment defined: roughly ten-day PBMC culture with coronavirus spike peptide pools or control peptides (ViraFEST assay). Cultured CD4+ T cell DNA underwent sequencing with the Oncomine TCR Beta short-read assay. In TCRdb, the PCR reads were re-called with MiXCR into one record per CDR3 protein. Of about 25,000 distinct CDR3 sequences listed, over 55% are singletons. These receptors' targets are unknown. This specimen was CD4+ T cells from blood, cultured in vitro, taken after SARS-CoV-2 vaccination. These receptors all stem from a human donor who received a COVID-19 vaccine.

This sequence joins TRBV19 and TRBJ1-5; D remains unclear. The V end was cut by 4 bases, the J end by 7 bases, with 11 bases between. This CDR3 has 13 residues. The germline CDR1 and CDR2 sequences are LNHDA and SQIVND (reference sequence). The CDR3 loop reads CASSTSGGQPQHF. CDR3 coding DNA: TGTGCCAGTAGTACCAGTGGAGGGCAGCCCCAGCATTTT. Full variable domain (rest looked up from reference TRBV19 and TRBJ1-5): DGGITQSPKYLFRKEGQNVTLSCEQNLNHDAMYWYRQDPGQGLRLIYYSQIVNDFQKGDIAEGYSVSREKKESFPLTVTSAQKNPTAFYLCASSTSGGQPQHFGDGTRLSIL.

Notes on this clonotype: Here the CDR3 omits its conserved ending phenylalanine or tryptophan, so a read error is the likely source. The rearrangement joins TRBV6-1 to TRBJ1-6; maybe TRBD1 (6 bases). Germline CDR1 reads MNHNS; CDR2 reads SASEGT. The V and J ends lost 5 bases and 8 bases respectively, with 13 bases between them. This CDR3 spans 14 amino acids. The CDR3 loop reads CASSTTGRYSPLHY. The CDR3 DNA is TGTGCCAGCAGTACCACAGGGAGGTATTCACCCCTCCACTAT.

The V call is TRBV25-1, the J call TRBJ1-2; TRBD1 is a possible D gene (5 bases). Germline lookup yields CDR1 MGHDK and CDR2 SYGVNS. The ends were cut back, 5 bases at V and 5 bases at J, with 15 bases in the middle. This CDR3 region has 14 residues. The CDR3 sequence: CASSTQGPVYGYTF. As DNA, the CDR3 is TGTGCCAGCAGTACCCAGGGTCCGGTTTATGGCTACACCTTC.

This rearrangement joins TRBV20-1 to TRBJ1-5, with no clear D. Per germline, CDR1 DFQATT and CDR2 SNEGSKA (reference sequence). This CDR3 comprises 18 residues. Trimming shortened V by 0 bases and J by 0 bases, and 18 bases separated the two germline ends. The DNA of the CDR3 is TGCAGTGCTAGAGATCAAATTACCGCGGAATTTAGCAATCAGCCCCAGCATTTT. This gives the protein CSARDQITAEFSNQPQHF.

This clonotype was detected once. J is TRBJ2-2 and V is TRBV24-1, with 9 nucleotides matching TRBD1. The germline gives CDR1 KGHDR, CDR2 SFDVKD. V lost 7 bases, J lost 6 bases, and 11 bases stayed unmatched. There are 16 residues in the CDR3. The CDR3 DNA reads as TGTGCCACCAGGGCCGGGACAGGGTCGGACGCCGGGGAGCTGTTTTTT. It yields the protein CATRAGTGSDAGELFF.

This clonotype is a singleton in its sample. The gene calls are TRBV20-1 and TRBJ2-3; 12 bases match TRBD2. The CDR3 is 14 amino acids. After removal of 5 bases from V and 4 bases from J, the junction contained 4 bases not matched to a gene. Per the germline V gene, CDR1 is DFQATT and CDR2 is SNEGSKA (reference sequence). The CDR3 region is CSAPSGGAADTQYF. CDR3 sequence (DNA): TGCAGTGCTCCTAGCGGGGGGGCGGCAGATACGCAGTATTTT.

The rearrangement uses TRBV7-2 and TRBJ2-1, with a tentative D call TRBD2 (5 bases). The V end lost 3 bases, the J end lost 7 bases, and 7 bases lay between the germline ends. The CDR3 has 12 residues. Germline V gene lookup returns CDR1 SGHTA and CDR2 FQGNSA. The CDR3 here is CASSFSGNEQFF. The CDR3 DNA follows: TGTGCCAGCAGCTTTTCGGGGAATGAGCAGTTCTTC.

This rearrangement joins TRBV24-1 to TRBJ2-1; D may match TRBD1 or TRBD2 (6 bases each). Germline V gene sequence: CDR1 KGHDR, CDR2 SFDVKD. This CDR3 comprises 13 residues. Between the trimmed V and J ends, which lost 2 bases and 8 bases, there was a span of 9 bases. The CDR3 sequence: CATSDYRGDEQFF. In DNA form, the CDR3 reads TGTGCCACCAGTGATTATAGGGGGGATGAGCAGTTCTTC.

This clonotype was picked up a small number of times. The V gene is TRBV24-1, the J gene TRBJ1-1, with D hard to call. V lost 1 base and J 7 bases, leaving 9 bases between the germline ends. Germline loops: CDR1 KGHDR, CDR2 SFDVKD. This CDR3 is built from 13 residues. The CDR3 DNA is TGTGCCACCAGTGATTTTGTTTGGGGTGAAGCTTTCTTT. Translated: CATSDFVWGEAFF.

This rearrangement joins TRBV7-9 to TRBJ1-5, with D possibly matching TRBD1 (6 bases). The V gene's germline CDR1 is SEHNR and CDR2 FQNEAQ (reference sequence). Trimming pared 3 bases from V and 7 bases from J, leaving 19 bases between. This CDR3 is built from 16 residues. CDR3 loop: CASSFWDTGGKQPQHF. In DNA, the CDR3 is TGTGCCAGCAGCTTCTGGGACACCGGAGGGAAACAGCCCCAGCATTTT.

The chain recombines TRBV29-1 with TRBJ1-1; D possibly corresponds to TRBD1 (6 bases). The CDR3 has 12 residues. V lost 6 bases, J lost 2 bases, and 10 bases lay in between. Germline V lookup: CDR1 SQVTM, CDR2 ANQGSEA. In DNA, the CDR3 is TGCAGCGTCGGGGGCATAAACACTGAAGCTTTCTTT. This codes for CSVGGINTEAFF.

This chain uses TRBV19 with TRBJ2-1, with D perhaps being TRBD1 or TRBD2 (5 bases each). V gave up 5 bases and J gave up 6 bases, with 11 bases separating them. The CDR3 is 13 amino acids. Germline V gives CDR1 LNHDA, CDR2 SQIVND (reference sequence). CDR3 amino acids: CASSSGRFNEQFF. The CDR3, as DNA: TGTGCCAGTAGTTCGGGACGCTTCAATGAGCAGTTCTTC.

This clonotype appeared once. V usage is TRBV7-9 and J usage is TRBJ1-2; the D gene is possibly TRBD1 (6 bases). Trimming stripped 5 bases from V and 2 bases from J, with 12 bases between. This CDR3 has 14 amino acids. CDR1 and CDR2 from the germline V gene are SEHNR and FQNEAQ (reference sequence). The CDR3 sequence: CASSDMQGNYGYTF. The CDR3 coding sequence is TGTGCCAGCAGCGACATGCAGGGGAACTATGGCTACACCTTC.

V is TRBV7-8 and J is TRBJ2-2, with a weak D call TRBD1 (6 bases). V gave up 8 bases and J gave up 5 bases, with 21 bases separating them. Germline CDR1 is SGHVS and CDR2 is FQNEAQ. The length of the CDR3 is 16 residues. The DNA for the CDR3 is TGTGCCAGCGCGAAGGGCAGGGGTTCGGGAACCGGGGAGCTGTTTTTT. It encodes CASAKGRGSGTGELFF.

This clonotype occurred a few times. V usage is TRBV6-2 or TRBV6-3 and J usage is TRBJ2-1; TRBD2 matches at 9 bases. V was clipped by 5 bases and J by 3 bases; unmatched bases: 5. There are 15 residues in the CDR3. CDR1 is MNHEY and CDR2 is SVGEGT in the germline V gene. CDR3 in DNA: TGTGCCAGCAGTAGGAGCGGGGGGAACTACAATGAGCAGTTCTTC. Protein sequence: CASSRSGGNYNEQFF.

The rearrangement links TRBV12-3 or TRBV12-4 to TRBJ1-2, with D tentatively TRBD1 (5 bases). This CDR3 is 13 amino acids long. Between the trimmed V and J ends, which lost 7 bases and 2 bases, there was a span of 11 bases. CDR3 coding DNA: TGTGCCAGCAACCCCGGGGCCAACTATGGCTACACCTTC. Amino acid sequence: CASNPGANYGYTF.

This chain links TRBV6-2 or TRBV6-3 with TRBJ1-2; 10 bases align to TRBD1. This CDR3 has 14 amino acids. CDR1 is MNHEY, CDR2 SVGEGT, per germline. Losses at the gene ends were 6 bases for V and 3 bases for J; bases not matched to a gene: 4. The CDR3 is CASRTGTGDYGYTF. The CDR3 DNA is TGTGCCAGCAGGACCGGGACAGGGGACTATGGCTACACCTTC.

As DNA, the CDR3 is TGTGCCAGTAGTTCAAGGGACATTGCATACAATGAGCAGTTCTTC. Amino acid sequence: CASSSRDIAYNEQFF. J is TRBJ2-1 and V is TRBV19, with D perhaps TRBD1 (6 bases). The CDR3 extends over 15 amino acids. Germline V gene sequence: CDR1 LNHDA, CDR2 SQIVND (reference sequence). With 5 bases removed from V and 4 bases from J, the gap between germline ends came to 15 bases.

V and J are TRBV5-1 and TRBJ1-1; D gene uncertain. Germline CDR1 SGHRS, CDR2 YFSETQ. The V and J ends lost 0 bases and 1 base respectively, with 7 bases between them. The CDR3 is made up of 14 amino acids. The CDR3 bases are TGCGCCAGCAGCTTGGCCGCGGGGAACACTGAAGCTTTCTTT. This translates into CASSLAAGNTEAFF.

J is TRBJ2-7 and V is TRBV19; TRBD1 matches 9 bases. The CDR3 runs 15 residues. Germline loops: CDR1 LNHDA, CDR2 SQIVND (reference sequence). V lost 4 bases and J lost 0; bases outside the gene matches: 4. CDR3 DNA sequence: TGTGCCAGTAGTACGAGGGACAGGGACTCCTACGAGCAGTACTTC. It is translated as CASSTRDRDSYEQYF. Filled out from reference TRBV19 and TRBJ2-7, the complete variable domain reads DGGITQSPKYLFRKEGQNVTLSCEQNLNHDAMYWYRQDPGQGLRLIYYSQIVNDFQKGDIAEGYSVSREKKESFPLTVTSAQKNPTAFYLCASSTRDRDSYEQYFGPGTRLTVT.

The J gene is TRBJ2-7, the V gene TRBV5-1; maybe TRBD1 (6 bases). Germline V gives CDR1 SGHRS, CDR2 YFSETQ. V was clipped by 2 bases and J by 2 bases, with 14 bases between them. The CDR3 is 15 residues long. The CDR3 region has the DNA TGCGCCAGCAGCTTAACGATACAGGGTCCCTACGAGCAGTACTTC. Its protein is CASSLTIQGPYEQYF.

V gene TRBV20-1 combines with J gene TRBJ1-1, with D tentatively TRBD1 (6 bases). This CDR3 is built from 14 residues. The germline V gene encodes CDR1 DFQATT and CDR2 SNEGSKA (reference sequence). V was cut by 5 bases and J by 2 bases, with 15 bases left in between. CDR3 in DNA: TGCAGTGCTCCGGGAGTACAGGGTAACACTGAAGCTTTCTTT. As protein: CSAPGVQGNTEAFF.

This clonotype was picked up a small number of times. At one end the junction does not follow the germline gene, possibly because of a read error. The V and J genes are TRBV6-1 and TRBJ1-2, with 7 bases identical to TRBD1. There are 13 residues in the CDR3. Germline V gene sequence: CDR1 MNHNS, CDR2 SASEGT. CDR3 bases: TGTGCCAGTAGTGAACAGGGGTTCTATGGCTACACCTTC. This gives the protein CASSEQGFYGYTF.

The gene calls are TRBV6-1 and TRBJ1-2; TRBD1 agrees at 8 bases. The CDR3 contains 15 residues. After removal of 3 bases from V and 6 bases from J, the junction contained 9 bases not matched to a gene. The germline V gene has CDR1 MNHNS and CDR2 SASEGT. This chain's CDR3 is CASSDRQGFRDGYTF. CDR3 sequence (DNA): TGTGCCAGCAGTGACCGACAGGGGTTTCGCGATGGCTACACCTTC.

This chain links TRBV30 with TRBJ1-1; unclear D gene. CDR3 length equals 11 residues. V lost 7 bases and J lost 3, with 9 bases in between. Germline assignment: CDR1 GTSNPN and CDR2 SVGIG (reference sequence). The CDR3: CASRRDTEAFF. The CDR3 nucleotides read TGTGCCTCCCGAAGGGACACTGAAGCTTTCTTT.

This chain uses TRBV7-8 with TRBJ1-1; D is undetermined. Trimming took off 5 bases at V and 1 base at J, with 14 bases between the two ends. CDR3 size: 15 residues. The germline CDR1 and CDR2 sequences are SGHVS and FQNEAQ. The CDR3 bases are TGTGCCAGCAGCCCGTTTGGGCGAGGGAACACTGAAGCTTTCTTT. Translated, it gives CASSPFGRGNTEAFF.

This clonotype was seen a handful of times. The CDR3 protein is CATGTGGSGEKLFF. CDR3 in DNA: TGTGCCACCGGAACAGGGGGCAGTGGGGAAAAACTGTTTTTT. This rearrangement joins TRBV6-1 to TRBJ1-4; the match to TRBD1 covers 9 bases. CDR1 and CDR2 from the germline V gene are MNHNS and SASEGT. Losses at the gene ends were 10 bases for V and 8 bases for J; bases not matched to a gene: 11. The CDR3 spans 14 residues.